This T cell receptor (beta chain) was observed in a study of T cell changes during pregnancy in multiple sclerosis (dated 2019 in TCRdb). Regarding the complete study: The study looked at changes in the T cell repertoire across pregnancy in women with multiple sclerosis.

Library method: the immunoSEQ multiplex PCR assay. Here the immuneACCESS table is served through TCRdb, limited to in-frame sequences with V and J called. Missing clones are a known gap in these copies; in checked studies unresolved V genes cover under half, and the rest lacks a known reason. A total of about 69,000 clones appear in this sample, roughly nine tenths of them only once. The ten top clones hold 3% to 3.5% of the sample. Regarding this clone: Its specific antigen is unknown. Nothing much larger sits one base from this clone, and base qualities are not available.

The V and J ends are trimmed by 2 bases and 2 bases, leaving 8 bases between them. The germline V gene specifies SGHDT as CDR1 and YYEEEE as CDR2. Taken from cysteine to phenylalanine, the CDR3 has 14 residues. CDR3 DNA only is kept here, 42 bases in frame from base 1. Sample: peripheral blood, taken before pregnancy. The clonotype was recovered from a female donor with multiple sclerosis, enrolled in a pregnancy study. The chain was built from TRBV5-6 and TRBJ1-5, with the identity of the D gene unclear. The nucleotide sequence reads TGTGCCAGCAGCTTTAATCGGGGCAATCAGCCCCAGCATTTT. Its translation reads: CASSFNRGNQPQHF.